The clone carrying this TCR beta chain was seen just once. V shed 4 bases and J 12 bases; nucleotides not matched to a gene: 8. Germline loops: CDR1 SEHNR, CDR2 FQNEAQ (reference sequence). The CDR3 runs to 13 residues. In the original workflow: The assay estimated nucleated cells by amplifying reference gene primers. Sequencing used immunoSEQ multiplex PCR; TCRdb keeps in-frame clones, though not all of them. V and J calls plus clone size are reproduced from that table; the DNA served to infer D and trimming. Seen here are about 25,000 clones, just over 85% observed once, and the top ten hold less than 20%. This sample was taken from a study of blood T cell repertoires in COVID-19. For the study at large: The samples span acute and convalescent COVID-19 from the United States, Italy and Spain. In each case, the material was cDNA or gDNA derived from T cells, B-cell-depleted T cells, or PBMCs.

This TCR was sampled from a woman aged 80 or over with acute or convalescent COVID-19. Sample: peripheral blood. The chain combines TRBV7-9 with TRBJ2-7; 11 bases map to TRBD1. CDR3 amino acids: CASSSRDRGTTYF. The CDR3 DNA reads as TGTGCCAGCAGCTCCCGGGACAGGGGGACTACGTACTTC. Full variable domain (outside the CDR3, taken from reference TRBV7-9 and TRBJ2-7): DTGVSQNPRHKITKRGQNVTFRCDPISEHNRLYWYRQTLGQGPEFLTYFQNEAQLEKSRLLSDRFSAERPKGSFSTLEIQRTEQGDSAMYLCASSSRDRGTTYFGPGTRLTVT.